Listed below are T cell receptor beta chains from one sample, sequenced in a study of T cell responses to AZD1222 COVID-19 vaccine. Generated by immunoSEQ multiplex PCR, the TCRdb table keeps only in-frame clones and is missing some. The table shows more than 95,000 clones, with more than 85% occurring only once. The sample in question was peripheral blood, obtained on day 0 of AZD1222 vaccination. The receptors shown here come from an adult in good health. The CDR3 runs from the conserved cysteine through the conserved F or W. The D gene is left open where the match is weak. Not all rows give a size; the values are once, few, many and, for expanded clones, a class.

J,V,size,D,CDR3,DNA
TRBJ1-5,TRBV5-1,-,TRBD1,CASSIGQGNQPQHF,TGCGCCAGCAGCATCGGACAGGGCAATCAGCCCCAGCATTTT
TRBJ1-4,TRBV18,-,TRBD1,CASSLNPGTGEEKLFF,TGTGCCAGCTCACTTAACCCCGGGACAGGGGAAGAAAAACTGTTTTTT
TRBJ2-7,TRBV3-1/TRBV3-2,-,TRBD1,CASSPRQGSAYEQYF,TGTGCCAGCAGCCCCAGACAGGGGTCCGCCTACGAGCAGTACTTC
TRBJ1-5,TRBV18,-,TRBD1,CASSLQGGGNQPQHF,TGTGCCAGCTCATTGCAAGGGGGCGGCAATCAGCCCCAGCATTTT
TRBJ2-7,TRBV27,-,TRBD2,CASRGLGSGSGSNEQYF,TGTGCCAGCAGGGGCCTCGGGTCGGGTAGCGGGAGTAACGAGCAGTACTTC
TRBJ2-2,TRBV28,-,TRBD2,CASSRPNPGLGGGGELFF,TGTGCCAGCAGTCGTCCCAACCCGGGACTAGGGGGTGGCGGGGAGCTGTTTTTT
TRBJ2-2,TRBV6-5,few,-,CASTDYGELFF,TGTGCCAGCACGGATTACGGGGAGCTGTTTTTT
TRBJ1-1,TRBV19,-,TRBD1,CASSTLPGQLQPDTEAFF,TGTGCCAGTAGTACCTTACCGGGACAGTTGCAACCGGACACTGAAGCTTTCTTT
TRBJ1-2,TRBV9,-,TRBD1,CASSEQGAGGYTF,TGTGCCAGCAGCGAACAGGGGGCAGGTGGCTACACCTTC
TRBJ1-4,TRBV7-6,-,TRBD1,CASSPGGTAGSKLFF,TGTGCCAGCAGCCCTGGAGGGACAGCGGGTTCAAAACTGTTTTTT
TRBJ1-2,TRBV5-1,-,-,CASSPVQGVGYTF,TGCGCCAGCAGCCCTGTACAGGGTGTCGGCTACACCTTC
TRBJ1-2,TRBV5-4,-,-,CASSISGAGYGYTF,TGTGCCAGCAGTATATCGGGGGCTGGCTATGGCTACACCTTC
TRBJ2-1,TRBV3-1/TRBV3-2,-,-,CASSPRVRNEQFF,TGTGCCAGCAGCCCCCGGGTCCGCAATGAGCAGTTCTTC
TRBJ1-1,TRBV6-1,once,-,CASRSPGYTEAFF,TGTGCCAGCAGAAGCCCCGGGTACACTGAAGCTTTCTTT
TRBJ1-5,TRBV28,-,-,CARPLRGLYQPQHF,TGTGCCAGGCCTCTAAGGGGATTATACCAGCCCCAGCATTTT
TRBJ1-4,TRBV5-3,few,-,CARSFYARAATNEKLFF,TGTGCCAGAAGCTTTTACGCCAGGGCTGCAACTAATGAAAAACTGTTTTTT
TRBJ1-3,TRBV9,-,-,CASSLLDRQRDTIYF,TGTGCCAGCAGCTTATTAGACCGACAGAGAGACACCATATATTTT
TRBJ1-1,TRBV4-1,-,-,CASSQGSVSTEAFF,TGCGCCAGCAGCCAGGGGTCCGTTAGTACTGAAGCTTTCTTT
TRBJ2-1,TRBV29-1,-,TRBD2,CSVEVLAGIASYNEQFF,TGCAGCGTTGAAGTGCTAGCGGGAATAGCTTCCTACAATGAGCAGTTCTTC
TRBJ2-7,TRBV6-5,-,-,CASSYSSTPWGYEQYF,TGTGCCAGCAGTTACTCATCCACTCCGTGGGGCTACGAGCAGTACTTC
TRBJ2-5,TRBV25-1,once,TRBD1,CASSRQGVLQETQYF,TGTGCCAGCAGCCGACAGGGGGTCTTACAAGAGACCCAGTACTTC
TRBJ1-2,TRBV6-5,few,-,CASSYGAMGGYTF,TGTGCCAGCAGTTACGGGGCAATGGGTGGCTACACCTTC
TRBJ2-1,TRBV3-1/TRBV3-2,-,TRBD2,CASSPRGLAGEQFF,TGTGCCAGCAGCCCGAGGGGACTAGCGGGCGAGCAGTTCTTC
TRBJ2-1,TRBV18,-,TRBD2,CASSRTSGSSYNEQFF,TGTGCCAGCTCAAGGACTAGCGGGAGCTCCTACAATGAGCAGTTCTTC
TRBJ2-7,TRBV6-5,-,TRBD2,CASSYLAVNYEQYF,TGTGCCAGCAGTTACCTAGCGGTGAACTACGAGCAGTACTTC
TRBJ2-1,TRBV11-3,-,TRBD2,CASSLGGRVDNEQFF,TGTGCCAGCAGCTTAGGCGGGAGGGTAGACAATGAGCAGTTCTTC
TRBJ1-3,TRBV3-1/TRBV3-2,-,-,CASSPTQGFFGNTIYF,TGTGCCAGCAGTCCGACTCAGGGCTTCTTTGGAAACACCATATATTTT
TRBJ1-2,TRBV28,-,-,CASRGRGRGYTF,TGTGCCAGCAGGGGGCGGGGCAGGGGCTACACCTTC
TRBJ1-5,TRBV5-1,once,-,CASSWGTNSNQPQHF,TGCGCCAGCTCCTGGGGGACTAATAGCAATCAGCCCCAGCATTTT
TRBJ2-3,TRBV5-6,-,-,CASSLSLADTQYF,TGTGCCAGCAGCTTGTCGCTAGCAGATACGCAGTATTTT
TRBJ2-7,TRBV5-1,-,-,CASSFGGGSEQYF,TGCGCCAGCAGCTTCGGCGGAGGGTCGGAGCAGTACTTC
TRBJ1-6,TRBV28,-,TRBD1,CATGTGDSPLHF,TGTGCCACAGGGACAGGGGATTCACCCCTCCACTTT
TRBJ1-1,TRBV6-5,-,TRBD1,CASSLPGQYTEAFF,TGTGCCAGCAGTCTTCCGGGACAGTACACTGAAGCTTTCTTT
TRBJ1-2,TRBV6-5,few,-,CASSYSGVEGYTF,TGTGCCAGCAGTTACTCGGGGGTTGAAGGCTACACCTTC
TRBJ2-3,TRBV30,-,TRBD1,CAWDRGQGETDTQYF,TGTGCCTGGGATAGGGGGCAGGGAGAGACAGATACGCAGTATTTT
TRBJ1-5,TRBV4-3,-,-,CASSQDNVGDSNQPQHF,TGCGCCAGCAGCCAAGATAATGTCGGGGATAGCAATCAGCCCCAGCATTTT
TRBJ1-3,TRBV15,-,-,CATSRDMASSGNTIYF,TGTGCCACCAGCAGAGATATGGCCAGCTCTGGAAACACCATATATTTT
TRBJ1-6,TRBV6-6,-,-,CASSRRTRTASSYNSPLHF,TGTGCCAGCAGTCGCCGGACCAGGACAGCATCTTCCTATAATTCACCCCTCCACTTT
TRBJ2-7,TRBV5-6,-,-,CASSLVRSYEQYF,TGTGCCAGCAGCTTAGTACGCTCCTACGAGCAGTACTTC
TRBJ1-2,TRBV5-1,-,TRBD1,CASSLQGLGDYGYTF,TGCGCCAGCAGCTTACAGGGGCTGGGTGACTATGGCTACACCTTC
TRBJ2-7,TRBV27,few,-,CASSYLQNYLYF,TGTGCCAGCAGTTACCTTCAAAACTATCTATACTTC
TRBJ2-2,TRBV6-2/TRBV6-3,-,-,CASSYRQTNTGELFF,TGTGCCAGCAGTTACCGGCAGACGAACACCGGGGAGCTGTTTTTT
TRBJ1-5,TRBV30,-,-,CAWSVGKGRLPQHF,TGTGCCTGGAGTGTCGGAAAGGGTAGGTTGCCCCAGCATTTT
TRBJ1-4,TRBV7-9,-,-,CASSPSGVQKLFF,TGTGCCAGCAGCCCATCCGGGGTTCAAAAACTGTTTTTT
TRBJ2-5,TRBV30,-,-,CAWSVGQRQETQYF,TGTGCCTGGAGTGTAGGACAGAGGCAAGAGACCCAGTACTTC
TRBJ2-2,TRBV5-1,-,-,CASSLSSAGTGELFF,TGCGCCAGCAGCTTGAGTAGCGCGGGCACCGGGGAGCTGTTTTTT
TRBJ1-4,TRBV4-1,-,-,CASSPTLRGPKLFF,TGCGCCAGCAGCCCGACCTTGAGAGGTCCAAAACTGTTTTTT
TRBJ2-2,TRBV5-6,-,-,CASSPTSVPTGELFF,TGTGCCAGCAGCCCTACTTCCGTGCCCACCGGGGAGCTGTTTTTT
TRBJ1-1,TRBV5-1,-,-,CASSLAEGTEAFF,TGCGCCAGCAGCTTGGCCGAGGGTACTGAAGCTTTCTTT
TRBJ2-7,TRBV7-2,once,TRBD1,CASSLAGGQGRPAYEQYF,TGTGCCAGCAGCTTAGCGGGGGGACAGGGGAGGCCGGCCTATGAGCAGTACTTC
TRBJ2-5,TRBV5-4,-,-,CASSLVMGETQYF,TGTGCCAGCAGCTTGGTCATGGGGGAGACCCAGTACTTC
TRBJ2-5,TRBV7-2,-,-,CASSLGGTQETQYF,TGTGCCAGCAGCTTGGGCGGGACCCAAGAGACCCAGTACTTC
TRBJ2-7,TRBV18,-,TRBD1,CASSTDRGREQYF,TGTGCCAGCTCGACCGACAGGGGGCGCGAGCAGTACTTC
TRBJ2-7,TRBV28,-,TRBD1,CASTPPGTGLYEQYF,TGTGCCAGCACCCCTCCCGGGACAGGGCTCTACGAGCAGTACTTC
TRBJ1-1,TRBV18,-,-,CASSRGQTNTEAFF,TGTGCCAGCTCACGGGGACAAACGAACACTGAAGCTTTCTTT
TRBJ1-6,TRBV29-1,-,TRBD1,CSVATGQDSPLHF,TGCAGCGTTGCGACAGGGCAAGATTCACCCCTCCACTTT
TRBJ1-2,TRBV28,-,-,CASRQPGPQLGGYTF,TGTGCCAGCAGGCAGCCGGGACCGCAGTTGGGTGGCTACACCTTC
TRBJ2-5,TRBV5-1,-,TRBD2,CASSLASGGETQYF,TGCGCCAGCAGCCTTGCTAGCGGGGGAGAGACCCAGTACTTC
TRBJ2-7,TRBV7-2,-,-,CASSLKGIYEQYF,TGTGCCAGCAGCTTAAAAGGGATTTACGAGCAGTACTTC
TRBJ2-7,TRBV11-3,-,TRBD2,CASSSGGLAGEEQYF,TGTGCCAGCAGCTCGGGGGGACTAGCGGGGGAAGAGCAGTACTTC